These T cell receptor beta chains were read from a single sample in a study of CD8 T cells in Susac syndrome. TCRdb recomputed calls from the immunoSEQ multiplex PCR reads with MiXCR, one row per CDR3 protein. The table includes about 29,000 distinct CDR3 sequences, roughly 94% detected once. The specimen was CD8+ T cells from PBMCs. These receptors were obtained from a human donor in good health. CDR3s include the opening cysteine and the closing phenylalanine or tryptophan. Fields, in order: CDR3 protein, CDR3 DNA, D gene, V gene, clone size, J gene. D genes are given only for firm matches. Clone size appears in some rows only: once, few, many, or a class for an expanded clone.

CDR3aa: CASGIAGGVGELFF
CDR3nt: TGTGCCAGCGGAATAGCGGGGGGGGTCGGGGAGCTGTTTTTT
d_gene: TRBD2
v_gene: TRBV6-6
abundance: -
j_gene: TRBJ2-2

CDR3aa: CASSPGQGRNTEAFF
CDR3nt: TGTGCCAGCAGCCCCGGACAGGGACGGAACACTGAAGCTTTCTTT
d_gene: TRBD1
v_gene: TRBV7-9
abundance: -
j_gene: TRBJ1-1

CDR3aa: CASSSGLDTGELFF
CDR3nt: TGTGCCAGCAGTTCTGGGTTGGACACCGGGGAGCTGTTTTTT
d_gene: -
v_gene: TRBV12-3/TRBV12-4
abundance: few
j_gene: TRBJ2-2

CDR3aa: CASSPWTGDRSPLHF
CDR3nt: TGTGCCAGCAGCCCGTGGACAGGGGATCGTTCACCCCTCCACTTT
d_gene: TRBD1
v_gene: TRBV5-6
abundance: -
j_gene: TRBJ1-6

CDR3aa: CASGIGNYEQYF
CDR3nt: TGTGCCAGCGGAATAGGGAACTACGAGCAGTACTTC
d_gene: -
v_gene: TRBV12-3/TRBV12-4
abundance: -
j_gene: TRBJ2-7

CDR3aa: CASSLGTGTFGYTF
CDR3nt: TGTGCCAGCAGTTTAGGGACAGGGACTTTCGGCTACACCTTC
d_gene: TRBD1
v_gene: TRBV27
abundance: -
j_gene: TRBJ1-2

CDR3aa: CASSLNLAGGGETQYF
CDR3nt: TGTGCCAGCAGCTTGAATCTAGCGGGGGGCGGTGAGACCCAGTACTTC
d_gene: TRBD2
v_gene: TRBV7-7
abundance: -
j_gene: TRBJ2-5

CDR3aa: CASSLSRATYEQYF
CDR3nt: TGTGCCAGCAGCTTGAGCAGGGCGACGTACGAGCAGTACTTC
d_gene: -
v_gene: TRBV5-4
abundance: few
j_gene: TRBJ2-7

CDR3aa: CASSLAQGFTEAFF
CDR3nt: TGTGCCAGCAGTTTAGCACAGGGGTTCACTGAAGCTTTCTTT
d_gene: TRBD1
v_gene: TRBV27
abundance: -
j_gene: TRBJ1-1

CDR3aa: CASSETDQWETQYF
CDR3nt: TGCGCCAGCAGTGAGACAGATCAGTGGGAGACCCAGTACTTC
d_gene: -
v_gene: TRBV10-2
abundance: -
j_gene: TRBJ2-5

CDR3aa: CSARGPAGEGDTQYF
CDR3nt: TGCAGTGCTAGAGGCCCAGCGGGGGAGGGAGATACGCAGTATTTT
d_gene: TRBD2
v_gene: TRBV20-1
abundance: -
j_gene: TRBJ2-3

CDR3aa: CASSPGPGSHEQYF
CDR3nt: TGTGCCAGCAGCCCTGGGCCAGGGTCCCACGAGCAGTACTTC
d_gene: -
v_gene: TRBV5-4
abundance: once
j_gene: TRBJ2-7

CDR3aa: CASSLGTAKNIQYF
CDR3nt: TGCGCCAGCAGCTTAGGGACAGCCAAAAACATTCAGTACTTC
d_gene: -
v_gene: TRBV5-1
abundance: -
j_gene: TRBJ2-4

CDR3aa: CASNPDRPRGQPQHF
CDR3nt: TGCGCCAGCAACCCGGACAGGCCTAGGGGGCAGCCCCAGCATTTT
d_gene: TRBD1
v_gene: TRBV5-1
abundance: -
j_gene: TRBJ1-5

CDR3aa: CAISGGTGRTDTQYF
CDR3nt: TGTGCCATCAGCGGCGGGACAGGGCGCACAGATACGCAGTATTTT
d_gene: TRBD1
v_gene: TRBV10-3
abundance: -
j_gene: TRBJ2-3

CDR3aa: CASSPRQGQSTDTQYF
CDR3nt: TGTGCCAGCAGTCCCCGACAGGGGCAGAGCACAGATACGCAGTATTTT
d_gene: TRBD1
v_gene: TRBV12-3/TRBV12-4
abundance: -
j_gene: TRBJ2-3

CDR3aa: CASSRQLLSGNTIYF
CDR3nt: TGTGCCAGCAGTCGCCAGCTATTATCTGGAAACACCATATATTTT
d_gene: -
v_gene: TRBV6-5
abundance: -
j_gene: TRBJ1-3

CDR3aa: CASSTSVGAAIYSNQPQHF
CDR3nt: TGTGCCAGCAGCACAAGCGTCGGGGCTGCCATTTATAGCAATCAGCCCCAGCATTTT
d_gene: -
v_gene: TRBV7-8
abundance: -
j_gene: TRBJ1-5

CDR3aa: CASLDTEAFF
CDR3nt: TGTGCCAGCCTCGACACTGAAGCTTTCTTT
d_gene: -
v_gene: TRBV2
abundance: -
j_gene: TRBJ1-1

CDR3aa: CASSELGQGSYEQYF
CDR3nt: TGTGCCAGCAGTGAGTTGGGACAGGGCTCCTACGAGCAGTACTTC
d_gene: TRBD1
v_gene: TRBV6-1
abundance: -
j_gene: TRBJ2-7

CDR3aa: CASGFFPLGSPRGELFF
CDR3nt: TGTGCTAGTGGGTTTTTCCCGCTTGGATCCCCCCGGGGGGAGCTGTTTTTT
d_gene: -
v_gene: TRBV12-5
abundance: -
j_gene: TRBJ2-2

CDR3aa: CASSSRLGNEQFF
CDR3nt: TGTGCCAGCAGCTCCCGACTAGGCAATGAGCAGTTCTTC
d_gene: -
v_gene: TRBV7-2
abundance: -
j_gene: TRBJ2-1

CDR3aa: CASSSSQGRGYEQYF
CDR3nt: TGTGCCAGCAGCTCGTCCCAGGGGAGGGGGTACGAGCAGTACTTC
d_gene: -
v_gene: TRBV11-2
abundance: once
j_gene: TRBJ2-7

CDR3aa: CASSPSGSSYNEQFF
CDR3nt: TGTGCCAGTAGTCCCAGCGGGAGCTCCTACAATGAGCAGTTCTTC
d_gene: TRBD2
v_gene: TRBV19
abundance: -
j_gene: TRBJ2-1

CDR3aa: CAISAGTGGSLEETQYF
CDR3nt: TGTGCCATCAGTGCGGGGACAGGGGGTTCGTTGGAAGAGACCCAGTACTTC
d_gene: TRBD1
v_gene: TRBV10-3
abundance: once
j_gene: TRBJ2-5

CDR3aa: CASTPIAGGSGDTQYF
CDR3nt: TGTGCCAGTACCCCGATAGCGGGGGGCTCGGGGGATACGCAGTATTTT
d_gene: TRBD2
v_gene: TRBV19
abundance: -
j_gene: TRBJ2-3

CDR3aa: CASSPGTGAIEQFF
CDR3nt: TGTGCCAGCAGTCCCGGGACAGGGGCGATTGAGCAGTTCTTC
d_gene: TRBD1
v_gene: TRBV6-5
abundance: -
j_gene: TRBJ2-1

CDR3aa: CASSSRPQGTHDEQYF
CDR3nt: TGTGCCAGCAGCTCGCGCCCACAGGGAACCCATGACGAGCAGTACTTC
d_gene: -
v_gene: TRBV7-2
abundance: -
j_gene: TRBJ2-7

CDR3aa: CASSWSGTGELFF
CDR3nt: TGTGCCAGCAGCTGGTCCGGCACCGGGGAGCTGTTTTTT
d_gene: -
v_gene: TRBV5-4
abundance: -
j_gene: TRBJ2-2

CDR3aa: CASSLGDRILRGQETQYF
CDR3nt: TGTGCCAGCAGCTTAGGGGACAGGATTCTGAGAGGGCAAGAGACCCAGTACTTC
d_gene: TRBD1
v_gene: TRBV11-2
abundance: -
j_gene: TRBJ2-5

CDR3aa: CASSPGGAGELFF
CDR3nt: TGTGCCAGCAGTCCAGGGGGGGCCGGGGAGCTGTTTTTT
d_gene: -
v_gene: TRBV12-3/TRBV12-4
abundance: -
j_gene: TRBJ2-2

CDR3aa: CASSFGGSYNSPLHF
CDR3nt: TGTGCCAGCAGTTTCGGGGGTTCCTATAATTCACCCCTCCACTTT
d_gene: -
v_gene: TRBV12-3/TRBV12-4
abundance: -
j_gene: TRBJ1-6

CDR3aa: CASTPSYGNQPQHF
CDR3nt: TGTGCCAGTACCCCTTCATATGGCAATCAGCCCCAGCATTTT
d_gene: -
v_gene: TRBV19
abundance: -
j_gene: TRBJ1-5

CDR3aa: CASSPQRSGRSSYNEQFF
CDR3nt: TGTGCCAGCAGCCCCCAGAGGAGCGGGAGAAGCTCCTACAATGAGCAGTTCTTC
d_gene: TRBD2
v_gene: TRBV3-1
abundance: -
j_gene: TRBJ2-1

CDR3aa: CASSTSGGISDTQYF
CDR3nt: TGTGCCAGCAGTACTAGCGGGGGAATCTCAGATACGCAGTATTTT
d_gene: TRBD2
v_gene: TRBV12-3/TRBV12-4
abundance: -
j_gene: TRBJ2-3

CDR3aa: CASSSQGYQPQHF
CDR3nt: TGTGCCAGCAGCTCACAGGGTTATCAGCCCCAGCATTTT
d_gene: -
v_gene: TRBV5-6
abundance: -
j_gene: TRBJ1-5

CDR3aa: CASSPLERTGGRETEAFF
CDR3nt: TGTGCCAGCAGCCCCCTAGAACGGACAGGGGGAAGGGAGACTGAAGCTTTCTTT
d_gene: TRBD1
v_gene: TRBV9
abundance: -
j_gene: TRBJ1-1

CDR3aa: CASSVDMTGNTIYF
CDR3nt: TGTGCCAGCAGCGTAGACATGACTGGAAACACCATATATTTT
d_gene: -
v_gene: TRBV9
abundance: -
j_gene: TRBJ1-3

CDR3aa: CASSWGGGYEQYF
CDR3nt: TGTGCCAGCAGCTGGGGCGGTGGCTACGAGCAGTACTTC
d_gene: -
v_gene: TRBV7-2
abundance: -
j_gene: TRBJ2-7

CDR3aa: CASSQEKVGYGSNEQFF
CDR3nt: TGCGCCAGCAGCCAAGAAAAAGTGGGGTACGGCTCGAATGAGCAGTTCTTC
d_gene: -
v_gene: TRBV4-1
abundance: -
j_gene: TRBJ2-1

CDR3aa: CASSHLGTYNEQFF
CDR3nt: TGTGCCAGCAGCCATCTCGGGACTTATAATGAGCAGTTCTTC
d_gene: -
v_gene: TRBV3-1
abundance: -
j_gene: TRBJ2-1

CDR3aa: CASSLVRGEGYTF
CDR3nt: TGCGCCAGCAGCTTGGTCCGGGGCGAAGGCTACACCTTC
d_gene: -
v_gene: TRBV5-1
abundance: -
j_gene: TRBJ1-2

CDR3aa: CASSYTGRDEQFF
CDR3nt: TGTGCCAGCAGCTACACAGGGAGGGATGAGCAGTTCTTC
d_gene: -
v_gene: TRBV7-6
abundance: -
j_gene: TRBJ2-1

CDR3aa: CSVEANGVAADTQYF
CDR3nt: TGCAGCGTTGAAGCCAATGGGGTTGCGGCAGATACGCAGTATTTT
d_gene: -
v_gene: TRBV29-1
abundance: -
j_gene: TRBJ2-3

CDR3aa: CASSLQAGGELFF
CDR3nt: TGTGCCAGCAGTTTACAAGCCGGCGGGGAGCTGTTTTTT
d_gene: -
v_gene: TRBV2
abundance: -
j_gene: TRBJ2-2

CDR3aa: CASSPEYEQYF
CDR3nt: TGTGCCAGCAGTCCCGAGTACGAGCAGTACTTC
d_gene: -
v_gene: TRBV6-5
abundance: -
j_gene: TRBJ2-7

CDR3aa: CASSLVPSETGELFF
CDR3nt: TGTGCCAGCAGTTTAGTTCCGTCGGAGACCGGGGAGCTGTTTTTT
d_gene: -
v_gene: TRBV27
abundance: -
j_gene: TRBJ2-2